The sequence of this T cell receptor (beta chain) was determined in a study of cytomegalovirus exposure and HLA in healthy donors. V was clipped by 7 bases and J by 0 bases, with 13 bases between them. This CDR3 contains 14 residues. General observations from the study: Rarity characterized most TCR sequences, yet some public TCRs appeared in many donors. The authors listed 164 TCR beta chains as cytomegalovirus-associated.

Sequencing used immunoSEQ multiplex PCR; TCRdb keeps in-frame clones, though not all of them. Of 60,000 to 80,000 clones in the sample, 85% are singletons; the top ten hold 3%. As to this clone: Its antigen is not known.

The rearrangement links TRBV23-1 to TRBJ2-7; TRBD1 might be the D (5 bases). TRBV23-1 is designated an ORF whose function remains uncertain. The source material was PBMCs. The receptor was isolated from a man under 40 in good health and CMV-seronegative. Here the CDR3 DNA reads TGCGCCAGCAACAGGCACGGAAGCTCCTACGAGCAGTACTTC. Translation: CASNRHGSSYEQYF.